This T cell receptor beta chain emerged from a study of regulatory and conventional T cells in RAG deficiency. Notes on the study in general: Shannon entropy fell and Simpson indices rose in RAG-deficient patients. Shorter CDR3s in all patient subsets; >90% Treg-Tconv overlap in Omenn. Compared with controls, unique Treg TCR beta sequences dropped roughly 96-fold in Omenn syndrome and CID/AS. In Omenn syndrome, sorted "Tregs" may be peripherally activated cells.

With respect to this clone: The antigen remains unidentified.

Conventional CD4+ T cells were sorted from blood as CD25-low CD127-high cells. Method: immunoSEQ multiplex PCR; TCRdb's copy keeps in-frame clones and lacks some. The sample holds 45,000 or so clones, around 89% seen once. This sample was shared with a second study, whose subject was regulatory T cells. This second study notes: Amplification used 52 TRBV primers and 13 TRBJ primers.

The sequencing sample was made of CD4+ effector T cells sorted from blood. The TCR comes from a human donor in good health.

The DNA for the CDR3 is TGTGCCAGCAGCTTCTCCGGACTAGCGGGGAGTCAAGAGACCCAGTACTTC. Protein sequence: CASSFSGLAGSQETQYF. The rearrangement links TRBV7-6 to TRBJ2-5, with 12 bases lining up with TRBD2. V shed 3 bases, J shed 2 bases, and the junction held 7 bases outside the gene matches. This CDR3 has 17 amino acids. CDR1 and CDR2 (germline): SGHVS, FNYEAQ.